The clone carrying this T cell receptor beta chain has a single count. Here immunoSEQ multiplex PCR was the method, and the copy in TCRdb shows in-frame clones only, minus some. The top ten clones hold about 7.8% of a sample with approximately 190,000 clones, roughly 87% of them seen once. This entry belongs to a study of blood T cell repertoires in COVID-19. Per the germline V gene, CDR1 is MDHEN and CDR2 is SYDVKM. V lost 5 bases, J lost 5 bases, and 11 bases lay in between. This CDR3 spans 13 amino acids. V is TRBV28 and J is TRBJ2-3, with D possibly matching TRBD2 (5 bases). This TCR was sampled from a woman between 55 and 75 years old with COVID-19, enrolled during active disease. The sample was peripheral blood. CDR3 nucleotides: TGTGCCAGCAGTCCTAGCCATGGAGATACGCAGTATTTT. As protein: CASSPSHGDTQYF.